The TCR beta chain under discussion was sequenced for a study of CD8 T cells in ankylosing spondylitis. This clonotype was seen more than once but under ten times. The antigen remains unidentified. Via MiXCR, TCRdb re-called the 5' RACE reads, giving one row per CDR3 protein. The repertoire includes a few hundred thousand distinct CDR3 sequences, around 24% of them detected once, and about 16% sits in the top ten. General study results and limits: Previous work reported some of these motif variants in the synovial fluid and blood of reactive arthritis. What appeared characteristic of ankylosing spondylitis blood was a TCR beta motif of eight highly homologous variants. From matched ankylosing spondylitis synovial fluid, disease-linked clones were reportedly recovered at significantly enriched levels.

This TCR was recovered from a male donor with ankylosing spondylitis. Source material: blood, either unsorted or a sorted T cell fraction (not recorded which).

Here the CDR3 DNA reads TGCAGCGTCGCCGGGCCCAACGAGCAGTACTTC. Translation: CSVAGPNEQYF. The chain has TRBV29-1 and TRBJ2-7; the D is unclear. This CDR3 has 11 residues. From germline, CDR1 is SQVTM and CDR2 ANQGSEA. V lost 6 bases and J lost 5, with 11 bases in between.